This T cell receptor (beta chain) stems from a study of T cells in Graves' hyperthyroidism and ophthalmopathy. Study overall: Peripheral blood was secured at the point of initial diagnosis, before any treatment.

Stable disease denoted Graves' hyperthyroidism without ophthalmopathy progression within 18 months. Exclusion of patients followed from uncontrolled infection, other autoimmune disease, pregnancy or lactation. Study observations and caveats: Model output signaled ophthalmopathy a median approximately 6 months ahead of onset.

This CDR3 comprises 15 residues. Germline CDR1 KGHSH, CDR2 LQKENI. Between the trimmed V and J ends, which lost 2 bases and 4 bases, there was a span of 9 bases. RNA transcripts served as the template for amplifying TCR beta CDR3 regions. The HTBI primer set was used in a first-round RT-PCR of the TCR CDR3. Via MiXCR, TCRdb re-called the multiplex PCR reads, giving one row per CDR3 protein. This table has more than 550,000 distinct CDR3 sequences, 15% to 20% appearing once. In this sample, this clonotype turned up many times. The antigen is not known. The sample consisted of blood. The chain combines TRBV18 with TRBJ2-6, with D unclear. The TCR originated in a man aged 45 to 65 with Graves' hyperthyroidism. The CDR3 sequence is CASSPVSQGANVLTF. The DNA for the CDR3 is TGTGCCAGCTCACCAGTGTCCCAAGGGGCCAACGTCCTGACTTTC.